Below, 32 T cell receptor beta chains from the same sample are listed, as sequenced in a study of T cells in Graves' hyperthyroidism and ophthalmopathy. TCR beta CDR3 regions were amplified from RNA. Initially, a first-round RT-PCR of the TCR CDR3 employed the HTBI primer set. TCRdb ran MiXCR on the multiplex PCR reads and lists one entry per CDR3 protein. The sample yields 600,000 or so distinct CDR3 sequences, 46% seen once. Sequencing was carried out using peripheral blood or thyroid tissue (not recorded which). Source of these receptors: a woman in her late teens or twenties with Graves' hyperthyroidism.

This clonotype was found once. This chain joins TRBV10-3 and TRBJ1-5; D is uncertain. Trimming took off 5 bases at V and 11 bases at J, with 19 bases between the two ends. The CDR3 loop spans 14 amino acids. Germline-derived CDR1 and CDR2 are ENHRY and SYGVKD. The CDR3 reads CAISTNHVQAAQHF. The CDR3 bases are TGTGCCATCAGTACCAACCACGTTCAGGCTGCCCAGCATTTT.

As regards this clonotype: This may arise from a read error, as a much more abundant clone is one base away. Because it lacks the conserved phenylalanine or tryptophan at the end, this CDR3 is likely a read error. V is TRBV7-9 and J is TRBJ1-2; D gene uncertain. In germline, CDR1 is SEHNR, CDR2 FQNEAQ (reference sequence). With 1 base removed from V and 5 bases from J, the gap between germline ends came to 2 bases. The CDR3 runs 11 residues. The CDR3: CASSLEYGYTL. The CDR3 region has the DNA TGTGCCAGCAGCTTAGAGTATGGCTACACCCTC.

The rearrangement links TRBV25-1 to TRBJ1-4, with D maybe TRBD1 (5 bases). The CDR3 covers 14 residues. The germline V gene has CDR1 MGHDK and CDR2 SYGVNS. Trimming left V 5 bases short and J 8 bases short, with 15 bases between. The CDR3 bases are TGTGCCAGCAGTCCGGTCGGGGCGCAGGAAAAACTGTTTTTT. It specifies CASSPVGAQEKLFF. Looking up the rest from reference TRBV25-1 and TRBJ1-4 gives the full variable domain: EADIYQTPRYLVIGTGKKITLECSQTMGHDKMYWYQQDPGMELHLIHYSYGVNSTEKGDLSSESTVSRIRTEHFPLTLESARPSHTSQYLCASSPVGAQEKLFFGSGTQLSVL.

The rearrangement links TRBV20-1 to TRBJ2-7; D not resolved. V was cut by 5 bases and J by 4 bases, with 9 bases left in between. This CDR3 contains 11 residues. Germline CDR1 DFQATT, CDR2 SNEGSKA (reference sequence). DNA of the CDR3: TGCAGTGCTTTTGCCACATACGAGCAGTACTTC. This translates into CSAFATYEQYF.

V and J are TRBV14 and TRBJ2-2; D gene ambiguous. Germline V CDR1 and CDR2: SGHDN, FVKESK. The CDR3 runs to 13 residues. Trimming removed 4 bases at V and 8 bases at J, with 11 bases between. The CDR3 DNA is TGTGCCAGCAGCCCCCGGGTTGTAGGGGAGCTGTTTTTT. This gives the protein CASSPRVVGELFF.

V gene TRBV7-2 combines with J gene TRBJ2-7, with D hard to call. V dropped 1 base and J dropped 3 bases, with 13 bases sitting between them. CDR1 is SGHTA and CDR2 is FQGNSA in the germline V gene. The CDR3 covers 15 residues. The CDR3 spells CASSLEFISIYEQYF. As DNA, the CDR3 is TGTGCCAGCAGCTTAGAGTTTATTTCAATCTACGAGCAGTACTTC.

The sample holds a few counts of this clonotype. This may be a read error: a much more frequent sequence differs by one nucleotide. The V gene is TRBV15, the J gene TRBJ1-5; D is undetermined. The V gene's germline CDR1 is LNHNV and CDR2 YYDKDF (reference sequence). CDR3 length: 14 residues. The germline V and J ends were trimmed by 0 bases and 3 bases, with 6 bases remaining between them. DNA for the CDR3: TGTGCCACCAGCAGAGACGGGGTCAATCAGCCCCAGCATTTT. It translates to CATSRDGVNQPQHF.

The chain employs TRBV11-2 and TRBJ2-5; D gene uncertain. Trimming shortened V by 5 bases and J by 11 bases, and 9 bases separated the two germline ends. CDR1 SGHAT and CDR2 FQNNGV come from the germline V gene. The CDR3 contains 10 residues. The CDR3: CASSRNEQYF. The CDR3 DNA reads as TGTGCCAGCAGCCGCAATGAGCAGTACTTC.

The chain is built from TRBV15 and TRBJ1-2; D possibly corresponds to TRBD1 (5 bases). The CDR3 consists of 16 residues. V lost 3 bases and J 5 bases, leaving 19 bases between the germline ends. Germline CDR1 LNHNV, CDR2 YYDKDF (reference sequence). CDR3 coding DNA: TGTGCCACCAGCAGCCAAGATTGGGGGACGGATTATGGCTACACCTTC. Its protein is CATSSQDWGTDYGYTF.

The genes are TRBV7-9 and TRBJ2-5; 8 bases line up with TRBD1. The trim removed 5 bases at V and 5 bases at J, leaving 7 bases unmatched. Germline V lookup: CDR1 SEHNR, CDR2 FQNEAQ (reference sequence). The CDR3 runs 14 residues. The CDR3 sequence is CASSGGQGFETQYF. CDR3 nucleotides: TGTGCCAGCAGCGGCGGACAGGGTTTTGAGACCCAGTACTTC.

This clonotype was seen only a few times. The genes are TRBV12-3 or TRBV12-4 and TRBJ2-7; no definite D call. The V end lost 6 bases, the J end lost 4 bases, and 13 bases lay between the germline ends. This CDR3 contains 13 residues. The CDR3 region is CASRDAVGYEQYF. DNA for the CDR3: TGTGCCAGCAGGGACGCCGTTGGATACGAGCAGTACTTC.

This clonotype turned up a few times. V is TRBV5-1 and J is TRBJ2-2; D gene ambiguous. With 4 bases removed from V and 4 bases from J, the gap between germline ends came to 11 bases. Germline loops: CDR1 SGHRS, CDR2 YFSETQ. The CDR3 runs 14 residues. Here the CDR3 reads CASSGSSGTGELFF. The CDR3 DNA reads as TGCGCCAGCAGCGGGTCCTCCGGCACCGGGGAGCTGTTTTTT.

Of note for this clonotype: This may arise from a read error, as a much more abundant clone is one base away. V is TRBV10-3 and J is TRBJ2-7; D uncertain. CDR1 ENHRY and CDR2 SYGVKD come from the germline V gene. V lost 0 bases, J lost 6 bases, and 6 bases lay in between. The length of the CDR3 is 12 residues. CDR3 DNA: TGTGCCATCAGTGAGTCCAGTACCGAGCAGTACTTC. Amino acids: CAISESSTEQYF.

The rearrangement uses TRBV19 and TRBJ2-3; perhaps TRBD2 as D (6 bases). CDR1 and CDR2 (germline): LNHDA, SQIVND (reference sequence). The V end lost 5 bases, the J end lost 3 bases, and 12 bases lay between the germline ends. The length of the CDR3 is 14 residues. Here the CDR3 DNA reads TGTGCCAGTAGTGTCCGACTAGGAACAGATACGCAGTATTTT. Protein product: CASSVRLGTDTQYF.

The genes are TRBV15 and TRBJ2-7; 8 bases are a match to TRBD1. Germline CDR1 LNHNV, CDR2 YYDKDF (reference sequence). The ends lost 3 bases at V and 6 bases at J; junction bases unmatched: 10. CDR3 length: 15 amino acids. The CDR3 DNA reads TGTGCCACCAGCAGTGGCTTTCTTGGGACAGGCGAGCAGTACTTC. Protein: CATSSGFLGTGEQYF.

The chain uses TRBV5-1 and TRBJ1-1; the D gene is possibly TRBD1 (5 bases). The CDR3 contains 12 residues. Germline CDR1 and CDR2: SGHRS and YFSETQ. Trimming took 5 bases from V and 5 from J, leaving 10 bases between them. This CDR3 is CASSYDSTEAFF. CDR3 bases: TGCGCCAGCAGTTACGACAGTACTGAAGCTTTCTTT. The entire variable domain, with the rest obtained from reference TRBV5-1 and TRBJ1-1, is as follows: KAGVTQTPRYLIKTRGQQVTLSCSPISGHRSVSWYQQTPGQGLQFLFEYFSETQRNKGNFPGRFSGRQFSNSRSEMNVSTLELGDSALYLCASSYDSTEAFFGQGTRLTVV.

This rearrangement joins TRBV25-1 to TRBJ1-2, with TRBD1 matching over 9 bases. J lost 2 bases, V lost 6 bases, and 13 bases had no gene match. CDR1 is MGHDK, CDR2 SYGVNS, per germline. This CDR3 spans 17 amino acids. Here the CDR3 reads CASSGGTRDRDNYGYTF. Here the CDR3 DNA reads TGTGCCAGCAGCGGGGGAACACGGGACAGGGACAACTATGGCTACACCTTC.

On this clonotype itself: Since a much larger clone is just one base distant, this may be a read error. This rearrangement joins TRBV10-2 to TRBJ1-1, with D possibly TRBD1 on 5 matching bases. Between the trimmed V and J ends, which lost 6 bases and 0 bases, there was a span of 14 bases. In germline, CDR1 is WSHSY, CDR2 SAAADI. The CDR3 sequence is 15 residues long. This CDR3 is CASRQTALMNTEAFF. For the CDR3, the DNA is TGCGCCAGCAGGCAGACAGCCCTTATGAACACTGAAGCTTTCTTT.

This sequence joins TRBV19 and TRBJ1-5; D is uncertain. V gave up 3 bases and J gave up 3 bases, with 15 bases separating them. The V gene's germline CDR1 is LNHDA and CDR2 SQIVND (reference sequence). The CDR3 runs 16 residues. The DNA for the CDR3 is TGTGCCAGTAGTATTCCCGGGCGTCAGGTCAATCAGCCCCAGCATTTT. Its protein is CASSIPGRQVNQPQHF.

This clonotype appeared once. The V call is TRBV29-1, the J call TRBJ1-2, with a possible D match to TRBD1 (5 bases). Germline CDR1 SQVTM, CDR2 ANQGSEA. Trimming cost V 8 bases and J 5 bases, with 18 bases left between them. This CDR3 is built from 13 residues. Written as DNA, the CDR3 is TGCAGCTTGGACGGGGCCTCCAGTTATGGCTACACCTTC. This gives the protein CSLDGASSYGYTF.

Only a few counts were recorded for this clonotype. This rearrangement joins TRBV7-9 to TRBJ2-7; the D call may be TRBD1 or TRBD2 (6 bases each). The CDR3 consists of 14 residues. The ends were cut back, 6 bases at V and 4 bases at J, with 16 bases in the middle. The germline V gene encodes CDR1 SEHNR and CDR2 FQNEAQ (reference sequence). The CDR3 region has the DNA TGTGCCAGCAGTTTGGTGGGGGGCTGGTACGAGCAGTACTTC. This encodes CASSLVGGWYEQYF. Using reference TRBV7-9 and TRBJ2-7 for the parts outside the CDR3, the full variable domain is DTGVSQNPRHKITKRGQNVTFRCDPISEHNRLYWYRQTLGQGPEFLTYFQNEAQLEKSRLLSDRFSAERPKGSFSTLEIQRTEQGDSAMYLCASSLVGGWYEQYFGPGTRLTVT.

CDR3 region: CSVRAGGTGNTIYF. Written as DNA, the CDR3 is TGCAGCGTTAGGGCAGGGGGCACTGGAAACACCATATATTTT. V usage is TRBV29-1 and J usage is TRBJ1-3, with 8 bases that match TRBD1. With 5 bases clipped from V and 2 bases from J, the junction kept 5 bases outside the gene matches. Per the germline V gene, CDR1 is SQVTM and CDR2 is ANQGSEA. The CDR3 contains 14 residues.

The chain combines TRBV29-1 with TRBJ2-2; TRBD1 might be the D (6 bases). From germline, CDR1 is SQVTM and CDR2 ANQGSEA. The CDR3 spans 14 residues. V lost 7 bases and J lost 3, with 15 bases in between. CDR3 loop: CSGERDTYTGELFF. DNA of the CDR3: TGCAGCGGAGAACGGGACACCTACACCGGGGAGCTGTTTTTT.

About this clonotype: One base away lies a much larger clone, so this may be a sequencing read error. The chain employs TRBV15 and TRBJ1-5; TRBD1 matches 7 bases. Germline V gene data show CDR1 as LNHNV and CDR2 as YYDKDF (reference sequence). The CDR3 spans 14 residues. The CDR3 spells CAASREGQYQPQHF. CDR3 DNA: TGTGCCGCCAGCAGAGAGGGACAGTATCAGCCCCAGCATTTT.

This clonotype appeared many times. The V call is TRBV10-3, the J call TRBJ2-7; the match to TRBD2 covers 7 bases. Trimming at V came to 0 bases and at J to 3 bases, leaving 5 bases not matched to a gene. The V gene's germline CDR1 is ENHRY and CDR2 SYGVKD. The CDR3 is made up of 15 amino acids. The CDR3 coding sequence is TGTGCCATCAGTGAGTCGCGGGAGAGGGGCTACGAGCAGTACTTC. Its protein product is CAISESRERGYEQYF.

This clonotype was seen repeatedly, ten times or more. The chain recombines TRBV7-2 with TRBJ1-4; 8 bases map to TRBD1. The ends lost 4 bases at V and 8 bases at J; junction bases unmatched: 6. The CDR3 covers 14 residues. Germline-derived CDR1 and CDR2 are SGHTA and FQGNSA. In DNA form, the CDR3 reads TGTGCCAGCAGCTACGACAGGGGAAGGGAAAAACTGTTTTTT. Protein: CASSYDRGREKLFF.

CDR3 in amino acids: CASSATDSIQETQYF. In DNA, the CDR3 is TGTGCCAGCAGCGCAACAGACAGTATCCAAGAGACCCAGTACTTC. The chain has TRBV7-9 and TRBJ2-5; a weak D match, TRBD1 (5 bases). Germline V gene sequence: CDR1 SEHNR, CDR2 FQNEAQ (reference sequence). This CDR3 region has 15 residues. V was cut by 5 bases and J by 1 base, with 14 bases left in between.

This clonotype was observed at least ten times. The chain employs TRBV24-1 and TRBJ1-2, with 7 bases matching TRBD1. There are 16 residues in the CDR3. Trimming took 3 bases from V and 3 from J; bases not matched to a gene: 9. Looked up from germline, CDR1 is KGHDR and CDR2 is SFDVKD. The CDR3 region is CATSDPNHTGDYGYTF. The CDR3 DNA reads TGTGCCACCAGTGATCCGAATCACACAGGGGACTATGGCTACACCTTC.

This clonotype came up many times. This chain joins TRBV20-1 and TRBJ1-2; 8 nucleotides line up with TRBD1. Per the germline V gene, CDR1 is DFQATT and CDR2 is SNEGSKA (reference sequence). The V and J ends lost 7 bases and 5 bases, in that order; junction bases with no gene match: 6. The CDR3 is 12 amino acids. The DNA of the CDR3 is TGCAGTGGCGGACAGGGAGAGTATGGCTACACCTTC. Protein product: CSGGQGEYGYTF.

In this sample, this clonotype turned up a few times. The rearrangement uses TRBV9 and TRBJ1-6; no firm D call. Germline-derived CDR1 and CDR2 are SGDLS and YYNGEE. This CDR3 is built from 14 residues. The ends were cut back, 4 bases at V and 2 bases at J, with 7 bases in the middle. CDR3 DNA: TGTGCCAGCAGCCAAATGGCCTATAATTCACCCCTCCACTTT. It yields the protein CASSQMAYNSPLHF.

The sample holds many counts of this clonotype. V usage is TRBV19 and J usage is TRBJ1-3; 9 bases are a match to TRBD1. The CDR3 spans 13 residues. V lost 8 bases and J lost 4; bases outside the gene matches: 3. Germline values: CDR1 LNHDA, CDR2 SQIVND (reference sequence). CDR3 protein: CASGTGGGNTIYF. CDR3 DNA: TGTGCCAGTGGAACAGGGGGCGGAAACACCATATATTTT.

This clonotype was counted between two and nine times. The chain couples TRBV7-9 to TRBJ1-1; perhaps TRBD1 as D (5 bases). V was clipped by 3 bases and J by 4 bases, with 12 bases between them. CDR1 and CDR2 from the germline V gene are SEHNR and FQNEAQ (reference sequence). The CDR3 is 14 amino acids. CDR3 residues: CASSFDSPITEAFF. CDR3 bases: TGTGCCAGCAGCTTCGACAGCCCGATCACTGAAGCTTTCTTT.